This TCR beta chain was retrieved from a study of Graves' ophthalmopathy and Graves' hyperthyroidism. The germline CDR1 and CDR2 sequences are MDHEN and SYDVKM. The junction had 5 bases not matched to a gene; V was cut back by 6 bases and J by 0 bases. CDR3 length equals 15 residues. This clonotype has ten or more counts. Participants with hyperthyroidism, aged 18 to 65, were newly diagnosed with under 2 months' duration. CDR3 regions of TCR beta were amplified from RNA transcripts. An initial RT-PCR round employing HTBI primers preceded a second-round multiplex PCR. TCRdb independently ran MiXCR on the multiplex PCR reads; one entry per CDR3 protein. Among under 800,000 distinct CDR3 sequences listed, about 24% were seen once.

The sequence was collected from a woman aged 18-29 years with stable Graves' hyperthyroidism. Some clones in this sample may be carry-over from other donors' samples. J is TRBJ1-5 and V is TRBV28; 7 bases map to TRBD1. Sequencing was carried out using peripheral blood. Here the CDR3 DNA reads TGTGCCAGCAGGGGGACAGACTCTAGCAATCAGCCCCAGCATTTT. Protein: CASRGTDSSNQPQHF.